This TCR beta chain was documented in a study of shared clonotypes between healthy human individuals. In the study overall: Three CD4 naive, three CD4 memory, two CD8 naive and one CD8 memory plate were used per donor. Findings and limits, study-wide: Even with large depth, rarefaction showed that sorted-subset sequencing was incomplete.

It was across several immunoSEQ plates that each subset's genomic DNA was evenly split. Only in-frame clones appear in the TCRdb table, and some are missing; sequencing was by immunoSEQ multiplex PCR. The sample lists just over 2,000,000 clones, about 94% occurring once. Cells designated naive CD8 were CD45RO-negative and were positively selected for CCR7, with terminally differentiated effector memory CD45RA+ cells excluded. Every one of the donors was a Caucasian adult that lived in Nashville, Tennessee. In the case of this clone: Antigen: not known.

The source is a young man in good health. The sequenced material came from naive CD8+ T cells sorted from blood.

CDR3 bases: TGTGCCAGCAGCTTAATAGCGGGAGGTGAAAATGAGCAGTTCTTC. This encodes CASSLIAGGENEQFF. The chain uses TRBV7-6 and TRBJ2-1; 10 positions match TRBD2. The CDR3 is 15 amino acids. J lost 7 bases, V lost 2 bases, and 5 bases had no gene match. Germline V lookup: CDR1 SGHVS, CDR2 FNYEAQ.